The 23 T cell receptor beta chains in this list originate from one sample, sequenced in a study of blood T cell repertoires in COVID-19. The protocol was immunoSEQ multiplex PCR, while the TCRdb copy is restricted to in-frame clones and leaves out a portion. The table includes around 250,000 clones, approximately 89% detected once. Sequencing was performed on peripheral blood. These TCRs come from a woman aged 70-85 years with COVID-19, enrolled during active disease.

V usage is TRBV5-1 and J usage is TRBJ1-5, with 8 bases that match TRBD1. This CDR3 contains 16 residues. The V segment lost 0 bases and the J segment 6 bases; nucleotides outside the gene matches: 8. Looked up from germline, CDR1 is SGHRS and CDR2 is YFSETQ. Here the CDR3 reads CASSLGTGSLLQPQHF. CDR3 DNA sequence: TGCGCCAGCAGCTTGGGGACAGGGAGTTTGCTTCAGCCCCAGCATTTT.

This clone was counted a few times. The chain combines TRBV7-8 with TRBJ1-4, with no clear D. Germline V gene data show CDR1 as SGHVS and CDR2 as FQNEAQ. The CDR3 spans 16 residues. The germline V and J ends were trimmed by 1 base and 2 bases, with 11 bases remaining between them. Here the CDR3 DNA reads TGTGCCAGCAGCTTAGGACTCTGGGTCACTAATGAAAAACTGTTTTTT. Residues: CASSLGLWVTNEKLFF. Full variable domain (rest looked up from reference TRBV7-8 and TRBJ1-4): GAGVSQSPRYKVAKRGQDVALRCDPISGHVSLFWYQQALGQGPEFLTYFQNEAQLDKSGLPSDRFFAERPEGSVSTLKIQRTQQEDSAVYLCASSLGLWVTNEKLFFGSGTQLSVL.

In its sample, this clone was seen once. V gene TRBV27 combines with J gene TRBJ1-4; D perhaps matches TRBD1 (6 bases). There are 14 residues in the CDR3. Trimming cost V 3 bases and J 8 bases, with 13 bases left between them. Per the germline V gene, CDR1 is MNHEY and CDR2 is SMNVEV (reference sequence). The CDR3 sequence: CASSFRRGREKLFF. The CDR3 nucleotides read TGTGCCAGCAGTTTTCGCAGGGGTAGGGAAAAACTGTTTTTT.

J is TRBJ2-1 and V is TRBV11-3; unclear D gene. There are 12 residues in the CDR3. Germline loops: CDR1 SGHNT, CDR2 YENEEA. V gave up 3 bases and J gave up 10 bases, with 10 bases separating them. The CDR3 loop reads CASSLDLGEQFF. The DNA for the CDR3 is TGTGCCAGCAGCTTGGATCTCGGGGAGCAGTTCTTC.

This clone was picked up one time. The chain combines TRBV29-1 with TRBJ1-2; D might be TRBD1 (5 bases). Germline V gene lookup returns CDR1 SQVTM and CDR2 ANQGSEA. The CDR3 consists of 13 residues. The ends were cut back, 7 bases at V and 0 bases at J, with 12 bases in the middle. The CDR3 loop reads CSAKTAANYGYTF. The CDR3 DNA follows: TGCAGCGCCAAGACAGCCGCTAACTATGGCTACACCTTC. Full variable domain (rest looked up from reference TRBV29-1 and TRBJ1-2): SAVISQKPSRDICQRGTSLTIQCQVDSQVTMMFWYRQQPGQSLTLIATANQGSEATYESGFVIDKFPISRPNLTFSTLTVSNMSPEDSSIYLCSAKTAANYGYTFGSGTRLTVV.

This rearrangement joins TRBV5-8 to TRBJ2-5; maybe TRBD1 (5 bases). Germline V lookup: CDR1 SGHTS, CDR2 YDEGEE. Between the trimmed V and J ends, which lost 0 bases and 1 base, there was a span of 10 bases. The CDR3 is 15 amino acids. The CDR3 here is CASSLAQASQETQYF. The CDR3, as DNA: TGTGCCAGCAGCTTGGCACAGGCTTCCCAAGAGACCCAGTACTTC.

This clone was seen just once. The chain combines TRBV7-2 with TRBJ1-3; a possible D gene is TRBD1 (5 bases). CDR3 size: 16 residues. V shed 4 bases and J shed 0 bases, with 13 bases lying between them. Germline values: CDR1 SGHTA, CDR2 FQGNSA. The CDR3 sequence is CASSSFDSYSGNTIYF. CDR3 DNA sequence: TGTGCCAGCAGCTCCTTCGACAGCTACTCTGGAAACACCATATATTTT.

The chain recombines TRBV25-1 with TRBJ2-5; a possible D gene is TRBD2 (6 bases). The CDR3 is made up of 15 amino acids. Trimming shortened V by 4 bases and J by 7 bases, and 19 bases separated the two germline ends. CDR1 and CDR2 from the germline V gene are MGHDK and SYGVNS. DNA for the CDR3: TGTGCCAGCAGTGTCCCCGGGACTCACGGCGGGACCCAGTACTTC. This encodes CASSVPGTHGGTQYF.

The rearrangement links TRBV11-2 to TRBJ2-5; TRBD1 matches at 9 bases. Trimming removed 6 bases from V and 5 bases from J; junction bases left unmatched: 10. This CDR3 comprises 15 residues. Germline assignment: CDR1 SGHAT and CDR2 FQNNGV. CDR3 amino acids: CASRRPGQGRETQYF. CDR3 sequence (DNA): TGTGCCAGCAGGCGTCCGGGACAGGGTAGGGAGACCCAGTACTTC.

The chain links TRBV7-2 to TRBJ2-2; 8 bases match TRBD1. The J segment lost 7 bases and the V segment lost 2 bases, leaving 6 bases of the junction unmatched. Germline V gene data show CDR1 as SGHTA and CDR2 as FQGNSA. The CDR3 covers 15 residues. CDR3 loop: CASSLRQGAIGELFF. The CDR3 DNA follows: TGTGCCAGCAGCTTACGGCAGGGGGCAATCGGGGAGCTGTTTTTT.

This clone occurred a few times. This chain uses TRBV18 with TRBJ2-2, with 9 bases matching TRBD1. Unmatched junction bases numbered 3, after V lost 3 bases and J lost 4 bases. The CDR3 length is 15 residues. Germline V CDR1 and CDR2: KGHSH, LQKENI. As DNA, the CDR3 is TGTGCCAGCTCACCGGGGACAGGGCGCACCGGGGAGCTGTTTTTT. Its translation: CASSPGTGRTGELFF.

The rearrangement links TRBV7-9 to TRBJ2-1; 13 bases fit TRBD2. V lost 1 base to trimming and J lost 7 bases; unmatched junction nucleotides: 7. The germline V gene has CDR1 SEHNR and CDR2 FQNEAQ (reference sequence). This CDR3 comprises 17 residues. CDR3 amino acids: CASSLGGLAGPGNEQFF. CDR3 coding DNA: TGTGCCAGCAGCTTAGGGGGACTAGCGGGACCCGGTAATGAGCAGTTCTTC.

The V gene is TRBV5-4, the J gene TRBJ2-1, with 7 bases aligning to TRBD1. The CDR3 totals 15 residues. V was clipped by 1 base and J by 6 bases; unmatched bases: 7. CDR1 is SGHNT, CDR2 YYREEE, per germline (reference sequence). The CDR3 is CASSLSTGYGNEQFF. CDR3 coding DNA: TGTGCCAGCAGCTTGTCGACAGGGTATGGCAATGAGCAGTTCTTC. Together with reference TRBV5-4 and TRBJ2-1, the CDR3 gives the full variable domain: ETGVTQSPTHLIKTRGQQVTLRCSSQSGHNTVSWYQQALGQGPQFIFQYYREEENGRGNFPPRFSGLQFPNYSSELNVNALELDDSALYLCASSLSTGYGNEQFFGPGTRLTVL.

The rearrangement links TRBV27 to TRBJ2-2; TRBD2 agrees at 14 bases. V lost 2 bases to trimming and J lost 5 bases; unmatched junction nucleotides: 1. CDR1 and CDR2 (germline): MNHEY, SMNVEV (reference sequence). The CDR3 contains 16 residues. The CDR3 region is CASSLRTSGRTGELFF. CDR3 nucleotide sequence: TGTGCCAGCAGTTTAAGGACTAGCGGGAGGACCGGGGAGCTGTTTTTT.

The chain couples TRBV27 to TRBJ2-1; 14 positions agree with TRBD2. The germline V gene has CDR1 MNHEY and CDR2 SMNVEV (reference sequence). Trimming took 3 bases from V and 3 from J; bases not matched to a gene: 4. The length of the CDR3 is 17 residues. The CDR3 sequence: CASSLRTSGRYYNEQFF. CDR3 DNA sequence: TGTGCCAGCAGTTTGCGGACTAGCGGGAGGTACTACAATGAGCAGTTCTTC.

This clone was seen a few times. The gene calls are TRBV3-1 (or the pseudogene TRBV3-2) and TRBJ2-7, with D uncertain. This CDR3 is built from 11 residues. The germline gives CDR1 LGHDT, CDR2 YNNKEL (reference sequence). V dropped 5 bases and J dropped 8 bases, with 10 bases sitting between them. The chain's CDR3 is CASSYGAKQYF. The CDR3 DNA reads TGTGCCAGCAGCTATGGAGCCAAGCAGTACTTC.

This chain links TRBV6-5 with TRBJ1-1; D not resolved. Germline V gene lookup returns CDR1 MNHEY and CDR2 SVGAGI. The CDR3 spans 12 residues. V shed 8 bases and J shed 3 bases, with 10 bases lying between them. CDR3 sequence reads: CASGRADTEAFF. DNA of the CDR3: TGTGCCAGCGGGAGGGCCGACACTGAAGCTTTCTTT.

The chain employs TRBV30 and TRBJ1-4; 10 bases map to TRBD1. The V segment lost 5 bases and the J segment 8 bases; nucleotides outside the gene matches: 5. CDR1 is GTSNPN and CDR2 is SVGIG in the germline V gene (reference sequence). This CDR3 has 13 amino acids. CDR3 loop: CAWYDRGHEKLFF. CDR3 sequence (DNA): TGTGCCTGGTATGACAGGGGGCACGAAAAACTGTTTTTT.

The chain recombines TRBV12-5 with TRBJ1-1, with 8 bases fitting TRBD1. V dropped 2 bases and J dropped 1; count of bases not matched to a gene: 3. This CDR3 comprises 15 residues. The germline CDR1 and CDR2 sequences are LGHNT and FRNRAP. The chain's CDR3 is CASGLNRGGNTEAFF. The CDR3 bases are TGTGCTAGTGGTTTGAACAGGGGGGGGAACACTGAAGCTTTCTTT.

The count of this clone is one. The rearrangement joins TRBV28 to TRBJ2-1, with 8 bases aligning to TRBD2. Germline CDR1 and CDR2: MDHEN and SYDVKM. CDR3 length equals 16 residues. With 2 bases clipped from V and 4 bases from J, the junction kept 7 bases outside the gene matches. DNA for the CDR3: TGTGCCAGCAGTTTAATTAGCGGGGCATCGTACAATGAGCAGTTCTTC. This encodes CASSLISGASYNEQFF.

The CDR3 region is CASSHNRGDEQYF. The CDR3 DNA reads as TGTGCCAGCAGTCACAACAGGGGTGACGAGCAGTACTTC. The V and J genes are TRBV27 and TRBJ2-7; 7 nucleotides match TRBD1. Germline-derived CDR1 and CDR2 are MNHEY and SMNVEV (reference sequence). V lost 5 bases to trimming and J lost 5 bases; unmatched junction nucleotides: 6. This CDR3 is 13 amino acids long.

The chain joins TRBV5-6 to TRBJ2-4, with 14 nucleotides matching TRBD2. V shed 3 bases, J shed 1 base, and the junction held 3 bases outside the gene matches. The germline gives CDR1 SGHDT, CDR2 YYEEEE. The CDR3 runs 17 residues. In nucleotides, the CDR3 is TGTGCCAGCAGCTCGACTAGCGGGAGGGCCGCCAAAAACATTCAGTACTTC. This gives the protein CASSSTSGRAAKNIQYF.

CDR3 nucleotides: TGTGCCAGATATTTGTACCCTCGCAGGGGCACTGAAGCTTTCTTT. Translated: CARYLYPRRGTEAFF. J is TRBJ1-1 and V is TRBV21-1; the table gives TRBD1 as D, unverified against the DNA. TRBV21-1 is a pseudogene segment. The CDR3 covers 15 residues.